The sequence of this T cell receptor (beta chain) was determined in a study of T-cell reconstitution after alpha-beta-depleted transplantation in children. The TCRbeta library incorporated unique molecular identifiers. From the PCR reads, TCRdb called clonotypes with MiXCR, one entry per CDR3 protein. The sample has hundreds of thousands of distinct CDR3 sequences, around 13% seen once. About this clonotype itself: Its antigen is still unknown.

CDR1 and CDR2 (germline): MNHNS, SASEGT. The CDR3 length is 13 residues. The J segment lost 2 bases and the V segment lost 11 bases, leaving 9 bases of the junction unmatched. Whole-study findings and limits: From surviving recipient T cells and thymic progenitors came the high day-60 TCRbeta diversity observed in some patients. The main origin of T-cell counts and diversity one year after transplant was newly produced T cells. Several hundred graft clones that had expanded were reportedly the source of alpha-beta T cells about two months after transplant.

The chain joins TRBV6-1 to TRBJ2-7; 7 bases are a match to TRBD1. The TCR originated in a male patient younger than 18 who had a stem cell transplant for acute myeloid leukemia, so the T cells may come from the graft donor. Sequenced here: PBMCs, mostly from graft donor cells, sampled 360 days after TCRalphabeta/CD19-depleted stem cell transplant. CDR3 sequence: CAAADRPTYEQYF. For the CDR3, the DNA is TGTGCCGCCGCGGACAGGCCAACCTACGAGCAGTACTTC.